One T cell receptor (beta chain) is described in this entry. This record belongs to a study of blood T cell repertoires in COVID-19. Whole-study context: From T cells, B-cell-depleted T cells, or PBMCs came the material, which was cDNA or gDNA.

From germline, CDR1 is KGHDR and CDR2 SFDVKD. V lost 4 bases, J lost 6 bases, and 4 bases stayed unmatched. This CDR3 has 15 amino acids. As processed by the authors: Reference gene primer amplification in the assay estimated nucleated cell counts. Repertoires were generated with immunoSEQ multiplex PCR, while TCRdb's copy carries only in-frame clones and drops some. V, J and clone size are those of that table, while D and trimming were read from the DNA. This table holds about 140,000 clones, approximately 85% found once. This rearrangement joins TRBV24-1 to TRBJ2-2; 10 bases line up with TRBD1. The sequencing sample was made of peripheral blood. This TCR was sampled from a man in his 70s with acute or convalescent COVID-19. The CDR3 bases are TGTGCCACCAGTGACCCGGGACAGGGGTCCGGGGAGCTGTTTTTT. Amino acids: CATSDPGQGSGELFF.